This entry describes one TCR beta chain. This record comes from a study of shared clonotypes between healthy human individuals. The germline gives CDR1 SEHNR, CDR2 FQNEAQ (reference sequence). The V gene lost 5 bases and the J gene lost 8 bases, with 30 bases spanning the gap. The CDR3 is made up of 19 amino acids. Researchers partitioned CD4+ cells into CD45RA+ naive and CD45RA-negative memory subsets. Original handling: Junction-only immunoSEQ data arrived without quality scores, meaning filtering differed. Produced via immunoSEQ multiplex PCR; TCRdb's table is partial and in-frame only. The V and J calls and clone size come from that table; D and trimming were worked out from the DNA. The table has fewer than 3 million clones, 85% to 95% seen once; the top ten hold 0.3% to 0.4%.

The J gene is TRBJ2-2, the V gene TRBV7-9, with D hard to call. The sequencing sample was made of naive CD4+ T cells from PBMCs. Subset reported: CD45RA+ positively selected. The receptor comes from a man aged 18 to 29 in good health. Some clones in this sample may be carry-over from other donors' samples. The DNA for the CDR3 is TGTGCCAGCAGCCCATATACCAGGATCCAAGGCTTTAGCATAGGGGAGCTGTTTTTT. Amino acids: CASSPYTRIQGFSIGELFF. The whole variable domain, filled in from reference TRBV7-9 and TRBJ2-2, reads DTGVSQNPRHKITKRGQNVTFRCDPISEHNRLYWYRQTLGQGPEFLTYFQNEAQLEKSRLLSDRFSAERPKGSFSTLEIQRTEQGDSAMYLCASSPYTRIQGFSIGELFFGEGSRLTVL.